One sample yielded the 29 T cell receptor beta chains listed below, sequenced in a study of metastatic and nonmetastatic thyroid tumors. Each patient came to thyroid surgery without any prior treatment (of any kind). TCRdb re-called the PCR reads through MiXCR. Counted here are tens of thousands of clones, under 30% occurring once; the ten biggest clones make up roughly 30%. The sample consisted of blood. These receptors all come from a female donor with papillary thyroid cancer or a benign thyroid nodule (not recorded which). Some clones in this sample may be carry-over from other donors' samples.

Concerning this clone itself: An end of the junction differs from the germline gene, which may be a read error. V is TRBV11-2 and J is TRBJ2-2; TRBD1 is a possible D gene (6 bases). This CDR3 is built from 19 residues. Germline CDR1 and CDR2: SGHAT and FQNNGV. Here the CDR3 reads CAISLGIGRTALFTGELFF. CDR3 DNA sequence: TGTGCCATCAGCTTAGGGATTGGTCGGACAGCCCTCTTCACCGGGGAGCTGTTTTTT.

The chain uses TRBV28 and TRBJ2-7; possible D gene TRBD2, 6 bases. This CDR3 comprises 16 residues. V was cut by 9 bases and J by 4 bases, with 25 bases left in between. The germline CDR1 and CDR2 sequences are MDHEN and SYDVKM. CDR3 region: CARSVESGSRAYEQYF. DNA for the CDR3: TGTGCCAGGAGTGTGGAGTCCGGGAGTAGAGCGTACGAGCAGTACTTC.

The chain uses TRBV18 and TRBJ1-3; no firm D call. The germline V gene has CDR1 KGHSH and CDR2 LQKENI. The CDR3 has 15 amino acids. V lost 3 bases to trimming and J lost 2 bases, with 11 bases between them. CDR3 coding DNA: TGTGCCAGCTCACCCTCTGGTATCCCTGGAAACACCATATATTTT. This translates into CASSPSGIPGNTIYF.

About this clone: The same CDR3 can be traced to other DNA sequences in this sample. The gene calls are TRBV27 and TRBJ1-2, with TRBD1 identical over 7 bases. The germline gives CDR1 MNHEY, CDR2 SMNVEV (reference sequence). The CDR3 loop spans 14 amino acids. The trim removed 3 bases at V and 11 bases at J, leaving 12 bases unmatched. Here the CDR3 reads CASSLGGTVLGYTF. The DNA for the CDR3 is TGTGCCAGCAGTTTGGGCGGGACAGTTCTTGGGTACACCTTC.

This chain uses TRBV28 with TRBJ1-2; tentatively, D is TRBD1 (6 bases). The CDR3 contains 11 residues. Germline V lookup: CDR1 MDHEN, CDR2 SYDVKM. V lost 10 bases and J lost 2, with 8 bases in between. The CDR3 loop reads CAITGNYGYTF. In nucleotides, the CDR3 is TGTGCCATAACAGGGAACTATGGCTACACCTTC.

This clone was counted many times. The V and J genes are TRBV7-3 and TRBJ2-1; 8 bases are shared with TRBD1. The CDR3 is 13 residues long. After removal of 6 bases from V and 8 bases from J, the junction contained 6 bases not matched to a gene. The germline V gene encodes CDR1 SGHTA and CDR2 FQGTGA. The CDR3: CASSSGDRYEQFF. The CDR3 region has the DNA TGTGCCAGCAGTTCAGGGGACAGGTATGAGCAGTTCTTC.

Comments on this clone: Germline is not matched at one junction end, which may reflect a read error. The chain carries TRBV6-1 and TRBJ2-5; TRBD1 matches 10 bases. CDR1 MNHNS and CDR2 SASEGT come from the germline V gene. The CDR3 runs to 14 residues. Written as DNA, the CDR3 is TGTGCCAGCAGTGAATTGGGACAGGGGCACCTTAAGGACTTC. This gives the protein CASSELGQGHLKDF.

CDR3 sequence (DNA): TGTGCCAGCAGTGACTCTTCGGGAGGGGGGGATGAGCAGTTCTTC. This sequence encodes CASSDSSGGGDEQFF. V usage is TRBV6-4 and J usage is TRBJ2-1, with 8 bases aligning to TRBD2. Per the germline V gene, CDR1 is MRHNA and CDR2 is SNTAGT. With 0 bases clipped from V and 8 bases from J, the junction kept 6 bases outside the gene matches. This CDR3 spans 15 amino acids.

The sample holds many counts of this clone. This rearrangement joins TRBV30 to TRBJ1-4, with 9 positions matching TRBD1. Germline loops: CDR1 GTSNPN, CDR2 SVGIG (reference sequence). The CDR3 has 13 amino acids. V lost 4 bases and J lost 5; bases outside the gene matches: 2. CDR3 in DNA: TGTGCCTGGACCGGGACAGGGAATGAAAAACTGTTTTTT. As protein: CAWTGTGNEKLFF.

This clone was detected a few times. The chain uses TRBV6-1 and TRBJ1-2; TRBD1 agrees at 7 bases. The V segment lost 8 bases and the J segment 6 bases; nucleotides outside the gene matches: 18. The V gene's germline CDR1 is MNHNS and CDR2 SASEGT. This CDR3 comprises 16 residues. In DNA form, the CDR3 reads TGTGCCAGCTCGTCCTCCCGACAGGGCGTCGCGGATGGCTACACCTTC. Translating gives CASSSSRQGVADGYTF.

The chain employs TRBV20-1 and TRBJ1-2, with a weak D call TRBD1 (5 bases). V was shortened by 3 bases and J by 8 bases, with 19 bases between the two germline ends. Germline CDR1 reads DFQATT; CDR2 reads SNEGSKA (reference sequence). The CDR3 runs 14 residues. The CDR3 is CSASKPLGRGGYTF. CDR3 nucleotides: TGCAGTGCTAGTAAGCCCCTCGGACGGGGGGGCTACACCTTC.

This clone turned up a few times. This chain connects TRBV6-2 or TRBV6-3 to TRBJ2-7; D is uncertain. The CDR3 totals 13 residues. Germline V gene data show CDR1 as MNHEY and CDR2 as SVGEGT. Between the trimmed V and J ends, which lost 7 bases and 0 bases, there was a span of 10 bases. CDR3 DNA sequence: TGTGCCAGCACCCCGTTGGGCTCCTACGAGCAGTACTTC. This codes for CASTPLGSYEQYF.

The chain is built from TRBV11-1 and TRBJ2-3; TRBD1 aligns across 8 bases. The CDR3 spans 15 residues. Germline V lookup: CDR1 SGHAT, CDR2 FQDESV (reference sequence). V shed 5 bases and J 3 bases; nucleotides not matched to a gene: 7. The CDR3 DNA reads TGTGCCAGCAGCATTAGCAGGGGGCAGACAGATACGCAGTATTTT. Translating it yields CASSISRGQTDTQYF.

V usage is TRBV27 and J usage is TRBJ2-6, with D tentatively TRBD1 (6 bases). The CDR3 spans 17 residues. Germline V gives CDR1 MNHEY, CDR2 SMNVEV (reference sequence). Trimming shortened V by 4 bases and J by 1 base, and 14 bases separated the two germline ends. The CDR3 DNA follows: TGTGCCAGCAGTTCAGGACAGTGGAGGTCTGGGGCCAACGTCCTGACTTTC. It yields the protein CASSSGQWRSGANVLTF. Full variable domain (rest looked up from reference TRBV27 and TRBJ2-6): EAQVTQNPRYLITVTGKKLTVTCSQNMNHEYMSWYRQDPGLGLRQIYYSMNVEVTDKGDVPEGYKVSRKEKRNFPLILESPSPNQTSLYFCASSSGQWRSGANVLTFGAGSRLTVL.

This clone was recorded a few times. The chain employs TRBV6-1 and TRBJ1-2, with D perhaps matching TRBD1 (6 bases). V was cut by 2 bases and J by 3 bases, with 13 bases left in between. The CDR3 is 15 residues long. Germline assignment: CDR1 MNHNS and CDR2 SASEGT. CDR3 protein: CASSESVTGDYGYTF. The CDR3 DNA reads TGTGCCAGCAGTGAAAGTGTGACAGGTGACTATGGCTACACCTTC.

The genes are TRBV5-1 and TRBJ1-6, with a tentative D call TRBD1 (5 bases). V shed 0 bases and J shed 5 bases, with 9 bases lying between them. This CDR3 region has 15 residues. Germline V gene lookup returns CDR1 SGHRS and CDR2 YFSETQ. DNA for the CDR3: TGCGCCAGCAGCTTGGGACAGTACCATAATTCACCCCTCCACTTT. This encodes CASSLGQYHNSPLHF.

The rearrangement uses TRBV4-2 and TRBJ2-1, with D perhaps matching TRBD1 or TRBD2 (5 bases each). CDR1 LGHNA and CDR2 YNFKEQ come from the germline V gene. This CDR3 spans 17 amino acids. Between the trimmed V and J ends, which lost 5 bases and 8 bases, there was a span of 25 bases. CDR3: CASSTTSGTTHGDEQFF. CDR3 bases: TGTGCCAGCAGCACAACTTCCGGGACCACGCACGGGGATGAGCAGTTCTTC.

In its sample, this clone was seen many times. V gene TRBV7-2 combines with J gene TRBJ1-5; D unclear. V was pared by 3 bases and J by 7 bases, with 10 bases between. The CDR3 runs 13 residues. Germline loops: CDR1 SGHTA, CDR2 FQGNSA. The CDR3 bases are TGTGCCAGCAGCTTGACCCCCGGACAGCCCCAGCATTTT. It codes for CASSLTPGQPQHF.

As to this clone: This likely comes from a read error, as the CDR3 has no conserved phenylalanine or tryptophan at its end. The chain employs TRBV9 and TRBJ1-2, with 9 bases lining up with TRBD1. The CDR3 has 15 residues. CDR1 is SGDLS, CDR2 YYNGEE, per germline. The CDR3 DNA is TGTGCCAGCAGCGAGATGACAGGGGGGGGCTATTGCTACACCCTC. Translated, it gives CASSEMTGGGYCYTL.

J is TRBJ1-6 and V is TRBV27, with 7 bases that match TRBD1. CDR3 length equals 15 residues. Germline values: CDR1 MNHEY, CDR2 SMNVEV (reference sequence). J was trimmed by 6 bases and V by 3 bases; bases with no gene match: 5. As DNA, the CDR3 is TGTGCCAGCAGTTTGGGACAGCCCCTTAATTCACCCCTCCACTTT. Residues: CASSLGQPLNSPLHF.

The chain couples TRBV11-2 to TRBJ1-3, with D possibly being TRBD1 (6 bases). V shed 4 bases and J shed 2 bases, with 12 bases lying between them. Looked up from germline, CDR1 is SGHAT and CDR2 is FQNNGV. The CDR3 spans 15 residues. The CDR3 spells CASSYNRAAGNTIYF. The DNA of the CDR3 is TGTGCCAGCAGCTACAACAGGGCGGCTGGAAACACCATATATTTT. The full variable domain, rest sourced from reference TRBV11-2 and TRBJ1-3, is EAGVAQSPRYKIIEKRQSVAFWCNPISGHATLYWYQQILGQGPKLLIQFQNNGVVDDSQLPKDRFSAERLKGVDSTLKIQPAKLEDSAVYLCASSYNRAAGNTIYFGEGSWLTVV.

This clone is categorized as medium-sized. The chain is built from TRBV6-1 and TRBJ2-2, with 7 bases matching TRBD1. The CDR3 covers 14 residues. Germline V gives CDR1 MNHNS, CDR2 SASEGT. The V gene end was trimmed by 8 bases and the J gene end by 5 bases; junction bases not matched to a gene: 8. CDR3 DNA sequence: TGTGCCAGCCTCCCCGGGACAGAAACCGGGGAGCTGTTTTTT. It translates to CASLPGTETGELFF.

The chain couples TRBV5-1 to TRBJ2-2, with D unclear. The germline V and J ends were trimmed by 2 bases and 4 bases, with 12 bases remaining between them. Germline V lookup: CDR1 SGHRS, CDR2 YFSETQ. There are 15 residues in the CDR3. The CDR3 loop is CASSLEGIGTGELFF. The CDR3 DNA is TGCGCCAGCAGCTTAGAAGGGATCGGCACCGGGGAGCTGTTTTTT.

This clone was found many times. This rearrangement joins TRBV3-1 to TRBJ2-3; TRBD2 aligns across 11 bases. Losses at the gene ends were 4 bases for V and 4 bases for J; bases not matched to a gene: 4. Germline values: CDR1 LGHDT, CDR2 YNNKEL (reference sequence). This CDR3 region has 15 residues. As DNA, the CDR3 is TGTGCCAGCAGCCTCATAGCGGGAGGGCCAGATACGCAGTATTTT. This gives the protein CASSLIAGGPDTQYF.

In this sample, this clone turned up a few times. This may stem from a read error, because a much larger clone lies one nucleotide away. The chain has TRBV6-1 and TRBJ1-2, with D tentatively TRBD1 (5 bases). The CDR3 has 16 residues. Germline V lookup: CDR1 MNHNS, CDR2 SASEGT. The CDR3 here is CSSSQPSGNPAYGYTF. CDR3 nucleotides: TGTTCCAGCAGCCAACCCTCAGGGAACCCTGCCTATGGCTACACCTTC.

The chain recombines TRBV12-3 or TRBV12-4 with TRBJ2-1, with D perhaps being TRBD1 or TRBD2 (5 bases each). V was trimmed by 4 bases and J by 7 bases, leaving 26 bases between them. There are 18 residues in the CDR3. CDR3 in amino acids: CASSSRGRARSGVNEQFF. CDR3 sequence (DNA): TGTGCCAGCAGTTCCCGGGGCAGGGCTCGTAGTGGTGTGAATGAGCAGTTCTTC.

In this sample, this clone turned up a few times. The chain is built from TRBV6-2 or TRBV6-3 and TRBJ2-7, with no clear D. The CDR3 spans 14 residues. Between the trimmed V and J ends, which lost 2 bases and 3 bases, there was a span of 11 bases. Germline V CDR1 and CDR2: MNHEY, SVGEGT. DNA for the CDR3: TGTGCCAGCAGTTACGACGGGTCCGTCTACGAGCAGTACTTC. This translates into CASSYDGSVYEQYF.

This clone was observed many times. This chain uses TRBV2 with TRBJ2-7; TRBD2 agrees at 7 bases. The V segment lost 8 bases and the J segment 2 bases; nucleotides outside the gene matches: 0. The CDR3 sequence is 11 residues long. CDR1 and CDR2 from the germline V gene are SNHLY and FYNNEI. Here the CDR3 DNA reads TGTGCCAGCCGGGGGGCCTACGAGCAGTACTTC. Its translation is CASRGAYEQYF.

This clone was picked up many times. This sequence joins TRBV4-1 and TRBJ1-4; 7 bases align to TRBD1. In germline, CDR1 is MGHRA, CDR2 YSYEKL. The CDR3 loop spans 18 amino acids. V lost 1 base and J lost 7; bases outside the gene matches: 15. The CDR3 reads CASSQVLKGAFLFEKLFF. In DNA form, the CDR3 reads TGCGCCAGCAGCCAAGTATTAAAGGGGGCGTTTTTATTTGAAAAACTGTTTTTT.